The rows below give T cell receptor beta chains drawn from one sample of a study of chemoradiotherapy in HPV16-positive cancers. Libraries were prepared by immunoSEQ multiplex PCR; TCRdb keeps only in-frame clonotypes and omits some of them. The sample lists around 14,000 clones; around 80% were seen once. This sample was gathered from a patient who underwent chemoradiotherapy. These receptors were collected from a human donor with HPV-associated anogenital cancer. The CDR3 runs from the conserved cysteine through the conserved F or W. The D gene is left open where the match is weak. Part of the rows lack a size; the others show once, few, many or a class for expanded clones.

v_gene,len,j_gene,d_gene,abundance,CDR3nt,CDR3aa
TRBV10-3,18,TRBJ1-2,.,.,TGTGCCATCAGTGAGTCCATAATCGGTTTACGGGGTAACTATGGCTACACCTTC,CAISESIIGLRGNYGYTF
TRBV9,14,TRBJ2-7,.,.,TGTGCCAGCAGCCCGGGACGTCCAATCTACGAGCAGTACTTC,CASSPGRPIYEQYF
TRBV9,14,TRBJ1-4,.,.,TGTGCCAGCAGCGTAGGCCAGGGAGGAGAAAAACTGTTTTTT,CASSVGQGGEKLFF
TRBV4-1,15,TRBJ2-1,TRBD2,.,TGCGCCAGCAGCCTACTAGCGGGGGTGGGTAATGAGCAGTTCTTC,CASSLLAGVGNEQFF
TRBV9,18,TRBJ1-3,.,.,TGTGCCAGCAGCGTAGGTAGGACGGGAGGTACCTCTGGAAACACCATATATTTT,CASSVGRTGGTSGNTIYF
TRBV15,13,TRBJ2-7,.,few,TGTGCCACCAGCAGAGATCGAGGGGCCGAGCAGTACTTC,CATSRDRGAEQYF
TRBV18,16,TRBJ1-4,TRBD1,once,TGTGCCAGCTCACTGGGACAGCCAGCCTGGGGTGAAAAACTGTTTTTT,CASSLGQPAWGEKLFF
TRBV27,19,TRBJ1-4,.,.,TGTGCCAGCAGTCCCCAAGACGAACCTCGAGCTGTAACTAATGAAAAACTGTTTTTT,CASSPQDEPRAVTNEKLFF
TRBV7-2,12,TRBJ1-1,.,once,TGTGCCAGCAGCTTGATGAACACTGAAGCTTTCTTT,CASSLMNTEAFF
TRBV11-2,13,TRBJ1-1,.,once,TGTGCCAGCAGCTTAGATGGGGGGGTTGAAGCTTTCTTT,CASSLDGGVEAFF
TRBV7-6,14,TRBJ2-7,TRBD1,.,TGTGCCAGCAGCCCGGGACAGGAGTATTACGAGCAGTACTTC,CASSPGQEYYEQYF
TRBV5-5,15,TRBJ2-3,TRBD2,.,TGTGCCAGCAGCCTGACTAGCGGGGTAACAGATACGCAGTATTTT,CASSLTSGVTDTQYF
TRBV30,17,TRBJ2-1,TRBD2,once,TGTGCCTGGAGACTAGCGGGGGACCGATCTACAAGGAACGAGCAGTTCTTC,CAWRLAGDRSTRNEQFF
TRBV30,15,TRBJ1-6,TRBD1,few,TGTGCCTGGAGCCCCGGGACAGCTTATAATTCACCCCTCCACTTT,CAWSPGTAYNSPLHF
TRBV21-1,15,TRBJ2-7,.,few,TGTGCCGCGCAAAACCTATGGACAGGTAGCCACGAGCAGTACTTC,CAAQNLWTGSHEQYF
TRBV5-1,13,TRBJ1-2,TRBD1,.,TGCGCCAGCAGCTTAGACAGGGTCTATGGCTACACCTTC,CASSLDRVYGYTF
TRBV7-9,15,TRBJ2-7,.,.,TGTGCCAGCAGCTTAGCGGGATCGCGCTCCTACGAGCAGTACTTC,CASSLAGSRSYEQYF
TRBV28,19,TRBJ1-2,TRBD1,.,TGTGCCAGCAGCCTCGACCCGGGACAGGGAGAGAGTAGTAACTATGGCTACACCTTC,CASSLDPGQGESSNYGYTF
TRBV29-1,15,TRBJ2-7,.,once,TGCAGCGTTAGAGAGGGGACGGGTAGCTCCTACGAGCAGTACTTC,CSVREGTGSSYEQYF
TRBV2,13,TRBJ2-2,.,.,TGTGCCAGCATCCCAGTCCACACCGGGGAGCTGTTTTTT,CASIPVHTGELFF
TRBV5-1,15,TRBJ1-1,.,.,TGCGCCAGCAGCTTGTTTGGTGTTAGGAACACTGAAGCTTTCTTT,CASSLFGVRNTEAFF
TRBV6-1,15,TRBJ1-6,.,.,TGTGCCAGCAGTGTCGCGGGTAACGAGGGTTCACCCCTCCACTTT,CASSVAGNEGSPLHF
TRBV5-1,13,TRBJ2-1,.,.,TGCGCCAGCAGCTTCCCAATCTACAATGAGCAGTTCTTC,CASSFPIYNEQFF
TRBV7-9,15,TRBJ2-3,TRBD1,.,TGTGCCAGCAGCAGGGGGCGATTGATCACAGATACGCAGTATTTT,CASSRGRLITDTQYF
TRBV11-2,14,TRBJ2-1,.,.,TGTGCCAGCAGCTTAGGAGGGATCTACAATGAGCAGTTCTTC,CASSLGGIYNEQFF
TRBV9,17,TRBJ1-1,TRBD1,.,TGTGCCAGCAGCGGCGGGACAGGGGCAATATTGAACACTGAAGCTTTCTTT,CASSGGTGAILNTEAFF